Each of the 30 T cell receptor beta chains below was sequenced from the same sample in a study of blood T cell repertoires in COVID-19. Method: immunoSEQ multiplex PCR; TCRdb's copy keeps in-frame clones and lacks some. The sample contains over 50,000 clones, approximately 84% of which appear only once. What was sequenced was peripheral blood. All receptors come from a man between 60 and 75 years old with COVID-19, enrolled during active disease.

The chain combines TRBV30 with TRBJ1-2; D ambiguous. Germline V gene sequence: CDR1 GTSNPN, CDR2 SVGIG (reference sequence). This CDR3 contains 13 residues. V was cut by 2 bases and J by 8 bases, with 15 bases left in between. CDR3 amino acids: CAWSSGLDGGYTF. CDR3 sequence (DNA): TGTGCCTGGAGTTCAGGTCTCGATGGGGGCTACACCTTC.

The rearrangement joins TRBV5-5 to TRBJ1-1; tentatively, D is TRBD1 (6 bases). Trimming cost V 0 bases and J 7 bases, with 13 bases left between them. The CDR3 loop spans 14 amino acids. The germline gives CDR1 SGHKS, CDR2 YYEKEE (reference sequence). CDR3 sequence: CASSLVQGPIEAFF. CDR3 nucleotide sequence: TGTGCCAGCAGCTTGGTGCAGGGGCCTATTGAAGCTTTCTTT.

V and J are TRBV5-1 and TRBJ2-7; maybe TRBD2 (6 bases). Germline V gene sequence: CDR1 SGHRS, CDR2 YFSETQ. V was clipped by 10 bases and J by 2 bases, with 19 bases between them. This CDR3 comprises 14 residues. The CDR3 here is CAGGGAATTYEQYF. The DNA for the CDR3 is TGCGCCGGAGGCGGGGCCGCCACCACCTACGAGCAGTACTTC. The whole variable domain, filled in from reference TRBV5-1 and TRBJ2-7, reads KAGVTQTPRYLIKTRGQQVTLSCSPISGHRSVSWYQQTPGQGLQFLFEYFSETQRNKGNFPGRFSGRQFSNSRSEMNVSTLELGDSALYLCAGGGAATTYEQYFGPGTRLTVT.

The V gene is TRBV4-2, the J gene TRBJ2-3; D remains unclear. Deletions cut 0 bases from V and 1 base from J, with 11 bases between. The CDR3 is 16 residues long. Germline CDR1 reads LGHNA; CDR2 reads YNFKEQ. The CDR3 DNA sequence: TGTGCCAGCAGCCAAGAGCCTAGTACGGGCACAGATACGCAGTATTTT. This encodes CASSQEPSTGTDTQYF.

The rearrangement links TRBV21-1 to TRBJ2-1; the table names TRBD2, a call not compared with the DNA. TRBV21-1 is shown as a pseudogene. The CDR3 spans 15 residues. CDR3 in amino acids: CASSSHGGWYNEQFF. Here the CDR3 DNA reads TGTGCCAGCAGCTCCCATGGAGGCTGGTACAATGAGCAGTTCTTC.

The chain carries TRBV19 and TRBJ2-6; 7 positions match TRBD1. The CDR3 totals 15 residues. Trimming cost V 6 bases and J 4 bases; bases outside gene matches: 6. The germline CDR1 and CDR2 sequences are LNHDA and SQIVND (reference sequence). The CDR3 spells CASSQDRAGANVLTF. In nucleotides, the CDR3 is TGTGCCAGTAGCCAAGACAGGGCCGGGGCCAACGTCCTGACTTTC.

The V gene is TRBV4-1, the J gene TRBJ1-1; 9 bases line up with TRBD1. The CDR3 loop spans 15 amino acids. Trimming cost V 3 bases and J 3 bases; bases outside gene matches: 5. The germline CDR1 and CDR2 sequences are MGHRA and YSYEKL. In DNA, the CDR3 is TGCGCCAGCAGCCACCCGGGACAGGGTGACACTGAAGCTTTCTTT. It codes for CASSHPGQGDTEAFF.

The chain employs TRBV30 and TRBJ2-7; D may be TRBD1 (6 bases). This CDR3 is built from 14 residues. Trimming left V 6 bases short and J 3 bases short, with 18 bases between. Germline CDR1 and CDR2: GTSNPN and SVGIG (reference sequence). The chain's CDR3 is CACSLGTLDYEQYF. The CDR3 bases are TGTGCCTGTTCCTTGGGGACACTAGACTACGAGCAGTACTTC.

This clone was seen only once. The chain couples TRBV7-9 to TRBJ2-2, with 7 bases matching TRBD2. Germline lookup yields CDR1 SEHNR and CDR2 FQNEAQ (reference sequence). This CDR3 contains 19 residues. V shed 1 base, J shed 2 bases, and the junction held 13 bases outside the gene matches. The CDR3 is CASSLERWGAGPNTGELFF. Here the CDR3 DNA reads TGTGCCAGCAGCTTAGAGCGGTGGGGAGCGGGGCCCAACACCGGGGAGCTGTTTTTT.

The genes are TRBV2 and TRBJ1-5; 9 bases match TRBD1. CDR3 length equals 15 residues. Per the germline V gene, CDR1 is SNHLY and CDR2 is FYNNEI. Trimming took 5 bases from V and 7 from J; bases not matched to a gene: 9. The CDR3 here is CASSKLQGAEQPQHF. In DNA, the CDR3 is TGTGCCAGCAGTAAATTACAGGGGGCAGAGCAGCCCCAGCATTTT.

J is TRBJ2-1 and V is TRBV6-6; the match to TRBD2 covers 11 bases. V gave up 5 bases and J gave up 3 bases; unmatched junction bases: 3. Germline V gene lookup returns CDR1 MNHNY and CDR2 SVGAGI (reference sequence). The CDR3 runs 15 residues. CDR3 sequence reads: CASSASGGNYNEQFF. For the CDR3, the DNA is TGTGCCAGCAGTGCTAGCGGGGGGAACTACAATGAGCAGTTCTTC.

V is TRBV18 and J is TRBJ1-1, with TRBD1 identical over 7 bases. The CDR3 has 14 residues. Germline loops: CDR1 KGHSH, CDR2 LQKENI. V shed 5 bases and J 6 bases; nucleotides not matched to a gene: 9. For the CDR3, the DNA is TGTGCCAGCTCAACCACAGGGGTTTCGTCTGAAGCTTTCTTT. Encoded protein: CASSTTGVSSEAFF.

The CDR3 loop reads CAWGGLAGGNEQFF. The CDR3 DNA reads TGTGCCTGGGGGGGACTAGCGGGAGGCAATGAGCAGTTCTTC. The chain links TRBV30 to TRBJ2-1, with 15 bases aligning to TRBD2. The ends lost 5 bases at V and 6 bases at J; junction bases unmatched: 2. CDR3 length: 14 amino acids. Germline V gives CDR1 GTSNPN, CDR2 SVGIG (reference sequence).

V and J are TRBV5-1 and TRBJ1-3, with unresolved D. The CDR3 covers 15 residues. The V gene's germline CDR1 is SGHRS and CDR2 YFSETQ. V was shortened by 4 bases and J by 2 bases, with 13 bases between the two germline ends. The CDR3 loop is CASSEGPEAGNTIYF. In DNA, the CDR3 is TGCGCCAGCAGCGAGGGCCCAGAGGCTGGAAACACCATATATTTT.

This chain uses TRBV3-1 (or the pseudogene TRBV3-2) with TRBJ1-1; 8 bases map to TRBD1. After removal of 2 bases from V and 2 bases from J, the junction contained 4 bases not matched to a gene. The CDR3 consists of 15 residues. Per the germline V gene, CDR1 is LGHDT and CDR2 is YNNKEL (reference sequence). The CDR3 here is CASSQYGQGNTEAFF. CDR3 sequence (DNA): TGTGCCAGCAGCCAATATGGACAGGGTAACACTGAAGCTTTCTTT.

This chain connects TRBV19 to TRBJ1-1, with 7 nucleotides matching TRBD1. There are 13 residues in the CDR3. Germline values: CDR1 LNHDA, CDR2 SQIVND (reference sequence). V dropped 5 bases and J dropped 0; count of bases not matched to a gene: 0. CDR3 DNA: TGTGCCAGTAGTGACAGGGTGAACACTGAAGCTTTCTTT. It encodes CASSDRVNTEAFF.

In DNA, the CDR3 is TGTGCCAGCAGTACCTCCCTCCCGCGGAGCTACGAGCAGTACTTC. Translation: CASSTSLPRSYEQYF. The chain carries TRBV6-5 and TRBJ2-7; D is unresolved. CDR1 is MNHEY, CDR2 SVGAGI, per germline. There are 15 residues in the CDR3. V lost 5 bases, J lost 3 bases, and 17 bases lay in between.

CDR3 amino acids: CASSLFSGGATEAFF. CDR3 coding DNA: TGTGCCAGCAGCTTATTTTCAGGGGGAGCCACTGAAGCTTTCTTT. J is TRBJ1-1 and V is TRBV7-9, with 7 nucleotides matching TRBD1. Trimming at V came to 2 bases and at J to 4 bases, leaving 7 bases not matched to a gene. Per the germline V gene, CDR1 is SEHNR and CDR2 is FQNEAQ (reference sequence). This CDR3 spans 15 amino acids.

V gene TRBV4-1 combines with J gene TRBJ2-7; 7 bases fit TRBD2. The CDR3 runs 17 residues. CDR1 MGHRA and CDR2 YSYEKL come from the germline V gene. Losses at the gene ends were 4 bases for V and 2 bases for J; bases not matched to a gene: 14. The CDR3 reads CASSPPPSGIITYEQYF. CDR3 nucleotide sequence: TGCGCCAGCAGCCCCCCACCTAGCGGAATAATCACCTACGAGCAGTACTTC.

The chain carries TRBV30 and TRBJ1-1, with 7 bases aligning to TRBD1. The V and J ends lost 4 bases and 5 bases, in that order; junction bases with no gene match: 10. In germline, CDR1 is GTSNPN, CDR2 SVGIG (reference sequence). The CDR3 is 14 amino acids. The CDR3: CAWNQQGIRTEAFF. CDR3 in DNA: TGTGCCTGGAACCAACAGGGGATCCGGACTGAAGCTTTCTTT.

The chain links TRBV11-2 to TRBJ2-5; 7 bases match TRBD2. Germline-derived CDR1 and CDR2 are SGHAT and FQNNGV. This CDR3 is built from 14 residues. Trimming at V came to 1 base and at J to 5 bases, leaving 4 bases not matched to a gene. The CDR3 here is CASSLGWGGETQYF. Here the CDR3 DNA reads TGTGCCAGCAGCTTAGGTTGGGGAGGGGAGACCCAGTACTTC. Filled out from reference TRBV11-2 and TRBJ2-5, the complete variable domain reads EAGVAQSPRYKIIEKRQSVAFWCNPISGHATLYWYQQILGQGPKLLIQFQNNGVVDDSQLPKDRFSAERLKGVDSTLKIQPAKLEDSAVYLCASSLGWGGETQYFGPGTRLLVL.

The V call is TRBV19, the J call TRBJ1-1; TRBD1 matches at 7 bases. The CDR3 contains 16 residues. V lost 1 base and J lost 0; bases outside the gene matches: 5. Germline loops: CDR1 LNHDA, CDR2 SQIVND (reference sequence). The CDR3 is CASSIGTGTVNTEAFF. The CDR3 bases are TGTGCCAGTAGTATAGGAACCGGGACAGTGAACACTGAAGCTTTCTTT.

This rearrangement joins TRBV12-3 or TRBV12-4 to TRBJ1-4; D is undetermined. There are 13 residues in the CDR3. The V end was cut by 3 bases, the J end by 5 bases, with 7 bases between. CDR3 region: CASSFLENEKLFF. The DNA for the CDR3 is TGTGCCAGCAGTTTTCTGGAGAATGAAAAACTGTTTTTT.

This chain uses TRBV10-1 with TRBJ2-2; unclear D gene. This CDR3 is 13 amino acids long. The V end was cut by 8 bases, the J end by 0 bases, with 7 bases between. Per the germline V gene, CDR1 is WNHNN and CDR2 is SYGVQD (reference sequence). CDR3 region: CASSDTNTGELFF. The CDR3, as DNA: TGCGCCAGCTCCGACACGAACACCGGGGAGCTGTTTTTT.

The chain employs TRBV6-5 and TRBJ2-2, with D tentatively TRBD1 (6 bases). CDR1 is MNHEY, CDR2 SVGAGI, per germline. V was cut by 10 bases and J by 4 bases, with 13 bases left in between. The CDR3 runs 13 residues. The CDR3 sequence: CATLDRITGELFF. CDR3 DNA: TGTGCCACGCTAGACAGGATCACCGGGGAGCTGTTTTTT.

This clone was recorded a few times. J is TRBJ2-7 and V is TRBV19; no clear D gene. Germline V gene sequence: CDR1 LNHDA, CDR2 SQIVND (reference sequence). V was shortened by 5 bases and J by 7 bases, with 15 bases between the two germline ends. The CDR3 runs to 13 residues. The CDR3 DNA follows: TGTGCCAGTAGTGCGACTTACACTTTGGAGCAGTACTTC. Translated, it gives CASSATYTLEQYF.

The rearrangement links TRBV5-1 to TRBJ2-1; no reliable D call. This CDR3 comprises 16 residues. Trimming pared 0 bases from V and 1 base from J, leaving 11 bases between. Per germline, CDR1 SGHRS and CDR2 YFSETQ. CDR3 in amino acids: CASSLDLTVSYNEQFF. CDR3 DNA sequence: TGCGCCAGCAGCTTGGATCTAACCGTTTCCTACAATGAGCAGTTCTTC. The full variable domain, in which reference TRBV5-1 and TRBJ2-1 provide the parts outside the CDR3, is KAGVTQTPRYLIKTRGQQVTLSCSPISGHRSVSWYQQTPGQGLQFLFEYFSETQRNKGNFPGRFSGRQFSNSRSEMNVSTLELGDSALYLCASSLDLTVSYNEQFFGPGTRLTVL.

The rearrangement links TRBV5-4 to TRBJ1-2; weak D call: TRBD1 (5 bases). The V gene lost 4 bases and the J gene lost 2 bases, with 21 bases spanning the gap. CDR1 is SGHNT, CDR2 YYREEE, per germline (reference sequence). The CDR3 has 17 amino acids. The CDR3, as DNA: TGTGCCAGCAGCCCGACGGTGTTCGGGGGTTCCAACTATGGCTACACCTTC. This encodes CASSPTVFGGSNYGYTF.

The chain joins TRBV28 to TRBJ1-1, with 7 bases identical to TRBD1. The CDR3 totals 15 residues. Germline CDR1 reads MDHEN; CDR2 reads SYDVKM. Trimming at V came to 4 bases and at J to 1 base, leaving 6 bases not matched to a gene. CDR3 coding DNA: TGTGCCAGCAGTTATGCCGGGACAGCGAACACTGAAGCTTTCTTT. This encodes CASSYAGTANTEAFF.

This clone was seen a single time. This chain joins TRBV10-3 and TRBJ2-5; the D is unclear. CDR1 ENHRY and CDR2 SYGVKD come from the germline V gene. The CDR3 runs 15 residues. The V and J ends lost 7 bases and 5 bases respectively, with 20 bases between them. The DNA for the CDR3 is TGTGCCATCAATGATGAACAGTTACCCGGTGAGACCCAGTACTTC. Amino acid sequence: CAINDEQLPGETQYF.